This T cell receptor (beta chain) was retrieved from a study of T cells in Graves' hyperthyroidism and ophthalmopathy. RNA transcripts yielded amplified TCR beta CDR3 regions. With the HTBI primer set, the TCR CDR3 went through a first round of RT-PCR. TCRdb re-derived calls from the multiplex PCR reads in MiXCR, one entry per CDR3 protein. The sample contains a few hundred thousand distinct CDR3 sequences, approximately 14% of which appear only once. Germline CDR1 reads SGHKS; CDR2 reads YYEKEE (reference sequence). Deletions cut 3 bases from V and 3 bases from J, with 13 bases between. There are 16 residues in the CDR3. Broader study findings: Among thyroid clonotypes expanded above 0.001, most also appeared in blood.

This clonotype has at least ten counts. Its antigen is not known. This chain uses TRBV5-5 with TRBJ1-6, with D possibly matching TRBD1 (5 bases). The sequencing sample was made of blood. The clonotype was recovered from a young woman with Graves' ophthalmopathy. The CDR3 reads CASSSGTEVYNSPLHF. The CDR3 DNA reads as TGTGCCAGCAGCTCCGGGACGGAAGTCTATAATTCACCCCTCCACTTT.